Below are 29 T cell receptor beta chains sequenced from a single sample in a study of blood T cell repertoires in COVID-19. Clones were read by immunoSEQ multiplex PCR, and TCRdb kept only the in-frame ones, dropping some. The data hold tens of thousands of clones, with around 90% observed a single time. The sample consisted of peripheral blood. These receptors were taken from a man aged 55 to 70 with acute or convalescent COVID-19.

This clone appeared a single time. The chain joins TRBV12-5 to TRBJ1-5; 8 bases agree with TRBD1. The CDR3 has 14 residues. Trimming cost V 4 bases and J 2 bases; bases outside gene matches: 1. Germline V gene data show CDR1 as LGHNT and CDR2 as FRNRAP. CDR3 nucleotide sequence: TGTGCTAGTGGTTCGGACAGGGGCAATCAGCCCCAGCATTTT. Translation gives CASGSDRGNQPQHF.

This sequence joins TRBV9 and TRBJ2-1, with D tentatively TRBD1 (6 bases). V was shortened by 3 bases and J by 4 bases, with 17 bases between the two germline ends. The CDR3 is 16 residues long. Germline loops: CDR1 SGDLS, CDR2 YYNGEE. The CDR3 nucleotides are TGTGCCAGCAGCGCACAACCACACAGGGAATACAATGAGCAGTTCTTC. Translating gives CASSAQPHREYNEQFF. The full variable domain, rest sourced from reference TRBV9 and TRBJ2-1, is DSGVTQTPKHLITATGQRVTLRCSPRSGDLSVYWYQQSLDQGLQFLIQYYNGEERAKGNILERFSAQQFPDLHSELNLSSLELGDSALYFCASSAQPHREYNEQFFGPGTRLTVL.

The chain couples TRBV5-1 to TRBJ2-4, with 13 bases identical to TRBD2. Germline CDR1 and CDR2: SGHRS and YFSETQ. The CDR3 is made up of 17 amino acids. V was pared by 4 bases and J by 0 bases, with 4 bases of the junction left unmatched. CDR3 in amino acids: CASSPGTSGEAKNIQYF. The CDR3 region has the DNA TGCGCCAGCAGCCCAGGGACTAGCGGGGAAGCCAAAAACATTCAGTACTTC.

The V and J genes are TRBV19 and TRBJ2-7, with no clear D. Germline V gene sequence: CDR1 LNHDA, CDR2 SQIVND (reference sequence). The length of the CDR3 is 14 residues. Trimming took off 7 bases at V and 0 bases at J, with 13 bases between the two ends. The CDR3 DNA reads TGTGCCAGTACCCAAACGTCTAGCTCCTACGAGCAGTACTTC. Translating it yields CASTQTSSSYEQYF.

This clone was observed a handful of times. The gene calls are TRBV19 and TRBJ2-7; D not resolved. Trimming left V 0 bases short and J 6 bases short, with 15 bases between. CDR1 and CDR2 (germline): LNHDA, SQIVND (reference sequence). The CDR3 length is 15 residues. CDR3 in DNA: TGTGCCAGTAGTATAGATGGCAGCGTGGAAGGCGAGCAGTACTTC. It specifies CASSIDGSVEGEQYF.

The genes are TRBV12-3 or TRBV12-4 and TRBJ1-2; D unresolved. There are 13 residues in the CDR3. The ends were cut back, 5 bases at V and 4 bases at J, with 11 bases in the middle. DNA for the CDR3: TGTGCCAGCAGTCTCGGAGGAAGCTATGGCTACACCTTC. Translated, it gives CASSLGGSYGYTF.

The chain employs TRBV5-1 and TRBJ1-3; TRBD1 matches at 9 bases. This CDR3 has 14 amino acids. V lost 4 bases, J lost 4 bases, and 3 bases stayed unmatched. Germline CDR1 SGHRS, CDR2 YFSETQ. The CDR3 loop is CASSEGTGGNTIYF. Written as DNA, the CDR3 is TGCGCCAGCAGCGAGGGGACAGGGGGAAACACCATATATTTT.

The V call is TRBV30, the J call TRBJ1-4, with D tentatively TRBD1 (5 bases). Looked up from germline, CDR1 is GTSNPN and CDR2 is SVGIG (reference sequence). V was cut by 5 bases and J by 5 bases, with 12 bases left in between. The CDR3 length is 13 residues. DNA for the CDR3: TGTGCCTGGGGGGGAAGGACAAATGAAAAACTGTTTTTT. It yields the protein CAWGGRTNEKLFF.

This sequence joins TRBV5-8 and TRBJ1-5, with D tentatively TRBD1 (5 bases). Looked up from germline, CDR1 is SGHTS and CDR2 is YDEGEE. The V and J ends lost 4 bases and 9 bases respectively, with 26 bases between them. CDR3 length equals 17 residues. The CDR3 loop is CASSVLSGGTAYRPQHF. CDR3 DNA: TGTGCCAGCAGCGTACTTTCCGGAGGGACGGCCTATCGGCCCCAGCATTTT.

The gene calls are TRBV9 and TRBJ2-6; possible D gene TRBD2, 5 bases. This CDR3 contains 23 residues. The germline V and J ends were trimmed by 0 bases and 3 bases, with 31 bases remaining between them. CDR1 is SGDLS, CDR2 YYNGEE, per germline. The CDR3 region has the DNA TGTGCCAGCAGCGTAGCCCTCGTTCGAGGGAGTGGACGAGGGTCGGTTGGGGCCAACGTCCTGACTTTC. Amino acid sequence: CASSVALVRGSGRGSVGANVLTF. Complete variable domain (other parts from reference TRBV9 and TRBJ2-6): DSGVTQTPKHLITATGQRVTLRCSPRSGDLSVYWYQQSLDQGLQFLIQYYNGEERAKGNILERFSAQQFPDLHSELNLSSLELGDSALYFCASSVALVRGSGRGSVGANVLTFGAGSRLTVL.

The chain employs TRBV9 and TRBJ1-4, with 7 nucleotides matching TRBD1. The CDR3 is 14 amino acids. The junction had 4 bases not matched to a gene; V was cut back by 2 bases and J by 6 bases. Germline loops: CDR1 SGDLS, CDR2 YYNGEE. The CDR3 DNA sequence: TGTGCCAGCAGCGTCCAGGGGGTAGATGAAAAACTGTTTTTT. This gives the protein CASSVQGVDEKLFF.

This chain joins TRBV5-1 and TRBJ2-3; D call uncertain. The CDR3 is 15 residues long. V shed 0 bases and J shed 6 bases, with 14 bases lying between them. Per the germline V gene, CDR1 is SGHRS and CDR2 is YFSETQ. DNA of the CDR3: TGCGCCAGCAGCTTGGTGACCACCCCCGGGGATACGCAGTATTTT. It is translated as CASSLVTTPGDTQYF.

This chain links TRBV7-8 with TRBJ1-5, with 7 bases that match TRBD1. J lost 7 bases, V lost 4 bases, and 7 bases had no gene match. The CDR3 runs 14 residues. CDR1 and CDR2 (germline): SGHVS, FQNEAQ. CDR3 sequence: CASSSNRGRQPQHF. The CDR3 nucleotides are TGTGCCAGCAGCTCCAACAGGGGACGCCAGCCCCAGCATTTT.

This clone was recorded only once. The V gene is TRBV4-3, the J gene TRBJ2-7; TRBD2 matches at 9 bases. V was pared by 1 base and J by 2 bases, with 12 bases of the junction left unmatched. Looked up from germline, CDR1 is LGHNA and CDR2 is YSLEER. The CDR3 loop spans 18 amino acids. CDR3 protein: CASSQALNSGSPTYEQYF. The CDR3 DNA reads as TGCGCCAGCAGCCAAGCCCTTAATAGCGGGAGCCCCACCTACGAGCAGTACTTC.

The chain uses TRBV5-1 and TRBJ2-3, with 8 bases aligning to TRBD2. The CDR3 runs to 15 residues. CDR1 and CDR2 (germline): SGHRS, YFSETQ. Trimming took 4 bases from V and 5 from J; bases not matched to a gene: 9. The CDR3 sequence: CASSPGALAGDTQYF. Here the CDR3 DNA reads TGCGCCAGCAGCCCCGGCGCCCTAGCGGGAGATACGCAGTATTTT. The full variable domain, its missing parts supplied by reference TRBV5-1 and TRBJ2-3, is KAGVTQTPRYLIKTRGQQVTLSCSPISGHRSVSWYQQTPGQGLQFLFEYFSETQRNKGNFPGRFSGRQFSNSRSEMNVSTLELGDSALYLCASSPGALAGDTQYFGPGTRLTVL.

This chain connects TRBV15 to TRBJ1-1, with 9 nucleotides matching TRBD1. The V gene end was trimmed by 3 bases and the J gene end by 4 bases; junction bases not matched to a gene: 3. There are 14 residues in the CDR3. Germline V gene sequence: CDR1 LNHNV, CDR2 YYDKDF (reference sequence). The CDR3 sequence is CATSRDRGITEAFF. DNA for the CDR3: TGTGCCACCAGCAGGGACAGGGGAATCACTGAAGCTTTCTTT.

V is TRBV28 and J is TRBJ2-1; TRBD2 matches at 9 bases. This CDR3 contains 15 residues. CDR1 MDHEN and CDR2 SYDVKM come from the germline V gene. Germline trimming cut 2 bases from V and 10 bases from J; bases unmatched to any gene: 9. The CDR3 nucleotides are TGTGCCAGCAGTTTAATTGCGGGAGGGCCGAGGGAGCAGTTCTTC. Protein: CASSLIAGGPREQFF.

The chain employs TRBV7-9 and TRBJ2-3; 8 bases match TRBD1. This CDR3 is built from 14 residues. Germline-derived CDR1 and CDR2 are SEHNR and FQNEAQ (reference sequence). Germline trimming cut 5 bases from V and 2 bases from J; bases unmatched to any gene: 3. The CDR3 protein is CASSPDRATDTQYF. The CDR3 DNA reads as TGTGCCAGCAGCCCGGACAGGGCCACAGATACGCAGTATTTT.

In this sample, this clone turned up once. The chain carries TRBV30 and TRBJ2-3; D possibly corresponds to TRBD2 (7 bases). Trimming cost V 4 bases and J 2 bases, with 16 bases left between them. Germline V gene lookup returns CDR1 GTSNPN and CDR2 SVGIG (reference sequence). The CDR3 runs to 15 residues. CDR3 amino acids: CAWIGERDNTDTQYF. CDR3 bases: TGTGCCTGGATTGGTGAGCGGGACAACACAGATACGCAGTATTTT.

CDR3 DNA: TGTGCCAGCAGCTTAGGTCGGGAGTTTGGGAACACTGAAGCTTTCTTT. Translating gives CASSLGREFGNTEAFF. The V gene is TRBV7-8, the J gene TRBJ1-1; D uncertain. CDR3 length: 16 residues. Germline V gene data show CDR1 as SGHVS and CDR2 as FQNEAQ. With 1 base removed from V and 1 base from J, the gap between germline ends came to 13 bases.

The chain has TRBV7-2 and TRBJ1-5, with D maybe TRBD1 (5 bases). This CDR3 spans 16 amino acids. The V and J ends lost 5 bases and 4 bases respectively, with 18 bases between them. In germline, CDR1 is SGHTA, CDR2 FQGNSA. CDR3 coding DNA: TGTGCCAGCAGCCCCGGACAACTTGTGGGTAATCAGCCCCAGCATTTT. Translated: CASSPGQLVGNQPQHF.

The chain joins TRBV11-3 to TRBJ1-2; TRBD1 is a possible D gene (6 bases). CDR1 SGHNT and CDR2 YENEEA come from the germline V gene. V was cut by 0 bases and J by 3 bases, with 14 bases left in between. This CDR3 region has 16 residues. The chain's CDR3 is CASSLEGRGGDYGYTF. For the CDR3, the DNA is TGTGCCAGCAGCTTAGAAGGCAGGGGCGGTGACTATGGCTACACCTTC.

The chain combines TRBV5-1 with TRBJ2-1; tentative D call: TRBD1 (5 bases). The ends were cut back, 0 bases at V and 4 bases at J, with 14 bases in the middle. CDR3 length equals 16 residues. The germline V gene has CDR1 SGHRS and CDR2 YFSETQ. In DNA form, the CDR3 reads TGCGCCAGCAGCTTGGCAGGCCAGGGAAAGTACAATGAGCAGTTCTTC. Residues: CASSLAGQGKYNEQFF.

This chain joins TRBV28 and TRBJ2-4; D call uncertain. The CDR3 is 16 amino acids. The V end lost 4 bases, the J end lost 0 bases, and 13 bases lay between the germline ends. Germline lookup yields CDR1 MDHEN and CDR2 SYDVKM. CDR3 nucleotide sequence: TGTGCCAGCAGTTCCGCCTCCTATCGAGCCAAAAACATTCAGTACTTC. This translates into CASSSASYRAKNIQYF.

The CDR3 protein is CASSRDRNQPQHF. CDR3 sequence (DNA): TGTGCCAGCAGTCGCGACAGAAATCAGCCCCAGCATTTT. The chain recombines TRBV28 with TRBJ1-5; maybe TRBD1 (5 bases). This CDR3 spans 13 amino acids. V was cut by 5 bases and J by 4 bases, with 9 bases left in between. Germline CDR1 and CDR2: MDHEN and SYDVKM.

The chain has TRBV28 and TRBJ2-7; no clear D gene. CDR3 length: 12 amino acids. Germline V gene sequence: CDR1 MDHEN, CDR2 SYDVKM. Trimming cost V 3 bases and J 3 bases, with 6 bases left between them. CDR3 sequence reads: CASSFQRYEQYF. In DNA form, the CDR3 reads TGTGCCAGCAGTTTTCAGCGCTACGAGCAGTACTTC.

A single count supports this clone. J is TRBJ2-3 and V is TRBV4-1, with unresolved D. Germline V gives CDR1 MGHRA, CDR2 YSYEKL. CDR3 length equals 12 residues. V was pared by 6 bases and J by 5 bases, with 9 bases between. CDR3 sequence reads: CASRAEEDTQYF. CDR3 nucleotide sequence: TGCGCCAGCAGAGCAGAGGAAGATACGCAGTATTTT.

CDR3 nucleotide sequence: TGTGCCAGCAGACACCTGAAAGGGGGCAGTGGGAACACTGAAGCTTTCTTT. As protein: CASRHLKGGSGNTEAFF. This rearrangement joins TRBV27 to TRBJ1-1; 7 positions agree with TRBD1. Germline lookup yields CDR1 MNHEY and CDR2 SMNVEV (reference sequence). V gave up 6 bases and J gave up 1 base; unmatched junction bases: 14. CDR3 length: 17 amino acids.

This sequence joins TRBV11-2 and TRBJ1-1; D perhaps matches TRBD1 (6 bases). V dropped 5 bases and J dropped 3 bases, with 13 bases sitting between them. CDR1 SGHAT and CDR2 FQNNGV come from the germline V gene. The length of the CDR3 is 14 residues. The CDR3 sequence is CASSPPAGDTEAFF. As DNA, the CDR3 is TGTGCCAGCAGCCCCCCGGCAGGGGACACTGAAGCTTTCTTT. The entire variable domain, with the rest obtained from reference TRBV11-2 and TRBJ1-1, is as follows: EAGVAQSPRYKIIEKRQSVAFWCNPISGHATLYWYQQILGQGPKLLIQFQNNGVVDDSQLPKDRFSAERLKGVDSTLKIQPAKLEDSAVYLCASSPPAGDTEAFFGQGTRLTVV.